This T cell receptor (beta chain) is drawn from a study of cytomegalovirus exposure and HLA in healthy donors. As to this clone: Its specificity is not known.

Here immunoSEQ multiplex PCR was the method, and the copy in TCRdb shows in-frame clones only, minus some. The sample holds about 300,000 clones; approximately 87% are singletons and the top ten take about 0.99%. Findings of the study overall: The classifier reportedly diagnosed cytomegalovirus status with high specificity and sensitivity. Clusters of TCRs from the first cohort tended to co-occur in the approximately 130 validation repertoires (as a later analysis found). Some 150 TCR beta chains were listed as cytomegalovirus-associated. Specificity for CMV antigens was confirmed in vitro for three of the CMV-associated chains.

Germline lookup yields CDR1 KGHSH and CDR2 LQKENI. The CDR3 runs 11 residues. V was pared by 6 bases and J by 5 bases, with 7 bases between. The TCR sequence derives from a woman between 18 and 29 years old in good health and CMV-seronegative. The chain recombines TRBV18 with TRBJ2-5; D is unresolved. The specimen sequenced was PBMCs. CDR3: CASSPRETQYF. DNA for the CDR3: TGTGCCAGCTCGCCTAGGGAGACCCAGTACTTC.